The 14 T cell receptor beta chains listed next were all sequenced from one sample in a study of beta chain features in type 1 diabetes. The sequenced template was cDNA made from the entire isolated RNA. TCRdb's table, derived via immunoSEQ multiplex PCR, lists solely in-frame clones and lacks some. Among about 320,000 clones listed, 14% were seen once. Material: central memory CD4+ T cells from blood. These receptors originate from a man aged 25-40 years in good health.

V gene TRBV7-2 combines with J gene TRBJ1-5, with 8 bases matching TRBD1. The CDR3 totals 13 residues. The V and J ends lost 5 bases and 6 bases, in that order; junction bases with no gene match: 3. Germline lookup yields CDR1 SGHTA and CDR2 FQGNSA. The CDR3, as DNA: TGTGCCAGCAGCCGGGACAGGCGTCAGCCCCAGCATTTT. Amino acid sequence: CASSRDRRQPQHF.

The chain carries TRBV10-2 and TRBJ1-5; D is unresolved. Per germline, CDR1 WSHSY and CDR2 SAAADI. The CDR3 covers 16 residues. Deletions cut 1 base from V and 3 bases from J, with 13 bases between. The CDR3 coding sequence is TGCGCCAGCAGTGAGTTTCGGGCAGGTTCCAATCAGCCCCAGCATTTT. Translated, it gives CASSEFRAGSNQPQHF.

This clone showed up just a few times. The chain joins TRBV7-9 to TRBJ2-1; TRBD2 aligns across 11 bases. This CDR3 has 15 amino acids. V was clipped by 5 bases and J by 7 bases; unmatched bases: 7. Germline loops: CDR1 SEHNR, CDR2 FQNEAQ (reference sequence). CDR3 nucleotide sequence: TGTGCCAGCAGCCGGGGACTAGCGGTAACGAATGAGCAGTTCTTC. Translated: CASSRGLAVTNEQFF.

This chain joins TRBV5-4 and TRBJ2-3, with TRBD2 matching 10 bases. The CDR3 runs to 15 residues. V trimming: 4 bases; J trimming: 2 bases; junction bases outside the gene matches: 4. CDR1 is SGHNT and CDR2 is YYREEE in the germline V gene (reference sequence). CDR3 in amino acids: CASSAGLAHTDTQYF. The CDR3 DNA sequence: TGTGCCAGCAGCGCGGGACTAGCGCACACAGATACGCAGTATTTT.

V gene TRBV7-2 combines with J gene TRBJ1-1, with D perhaps TRBD1 (5 bases). V gave up 3 bases and J gave up 10 bases, with 12 bases separating them. The CDR3 consists of 12 residues. Looked up from germline, CDR1 is SGHTA and CDR2 is FQGNSA. For the CDR3, the DNA is TGTGCCAGCAGCTTGGAGCGGGGGATAGCTTTCTTT. The encoded protein is CASSLERGIAFF.

The chain has TRBV5-4 and TRBJ2-5; no clear D gene. V was clipped by 0 bases and J by 0 bases, with 9 bases between them. From germline, CDR1 is SGHNT and CDR2 YYREEE (reference sequence). The CDR3 contains 15 residues. CDR3 residues: CASSLAQPYQETQYF. Written as DNA, the CDR3 is TGTGCCAGCAGCTTGGCTCAGCCGTACCAAGAGACCCAGTACTTC.

This clone was seen a few times. J is TRBJ1-6 and V is TRBV4-1, with D hard to call. CDR1 MGHRA and CDR2 YSYEKL come from the germline V gene. V lost 4 bases and J 4 bases, leaving 17 bases between the germline ends. The CDR3 has 17 residues. Written as DNA, the CDR3 is TGCGCCAGCAGCCCTGGACGGCCAGTTAGGTATAATTCACCCCTCCACTTT. The encoded protein is CASSPGRPVRYNSPLHF.

V usage is TRBV6-5 and J usage is TRBJ2-2, with TRBD1 as a possible D gene (5 bases). The germline V and J ends were trimmed by 7 bases and 0 bases, with 12 bases remaining between them. From germline, CDR1 is MNHEY and CDR2 SVGAGI. This CDR3 has 15 residues. In nucleotides, the CDR3 is TGTGCCAGCAACCCCTCGACAGCGAACACCGGGGAGCTGTTTTTT. Its protein product is CASNPSTANTGELFF.

The chain uses TRBV10-2 and TRBJ2-7; D uncertain. The germline V gene encodes CDR1 WSHSY and CDR2 SAAADI. The ends were cut back, 7 bases at V and 0 bases at J, with 10 bases in the middle. There are 13 residues in the CDR3. The CDR3 sequence: CASTVDHSYEQYV. CDR3 coding DNA: TGCGCCAGCACCGTGGACCACTCCTACGAGCAGTACGTC.

This clone was seen at least ten times. The chain is built from TRBV7-9 and TRBJ1-2; the D gene is possibly TRBD1 (6 bases). In germline, CDR1 is SEHNR, CDR2 FQNEAQ (reference sequence). The CDR3 contains 15 residues. V shed 3 bases and J shed 4 bases, with 15 bases lying between them. The CDR3 bases are TGTGCCAGCAGCTTCACAGGGATGGCGACCTATGGCTACACCTTC. It yields the protein CASSFTGMATYGYTF. The full variable domain, in which reference TRBV7-9 and TRBJ1-2 provide the parts outside the CDR3, is DTGVSQNPRHKITKRGQNVTFRCDPISEHNRLYWYRQTLGQGPEFLTYFQNEAQLEKSRLLSDRFSAERPKGSFSTLEIQRTEQGDSAMYLCASSFTGMATYGYTFGSGTRLTVV.

This clone occurred a few times. This chain links TRBV7-8 with TRBJ2-1, with D unclear. CDR1 and CDR2 from the germline V gene are SGHVS and FQNEAQ. The CDR3 spans 13 residues. Trimming cost V 5 bases and J 9 bases, with 14 bases left between them. Here the CDR3 reads CASSLTLEPEQFF. DNA of the CDR3: TGTGCCAGCAGCCTCACGCTAGAGCCTGAGCAGTTCTTC.

The V gene is TRBV4-3, the J gene TRBJ2-3; 8 nucleotides agree with TRBD2. V lost 4 bases and J lost 11; bases outside the gene matches: 17. Germline lookup yields CDR1 LGHNA and CDR2 YSLEER. This CDR3 is 16 amino acids long. CDR3 DNA sequence: TGCGCCAGCAGCCCGACCTCCGGGACTAGGGGGGGAAGGCAGTATTTT. Translation: CASSPTSGTRGGRQYF.

The chain employs TRBV5-4 and TRBJ1-1; tentative D call: TRBD1 (6 bases). The CDR3 extends over 16 amino acids. Per the germline V gene, CDR1 is SGHNT and CDR2 is YYREEE (reference sequence). The germline V and J ends were trimmed by 1 base and 3 bases, with 16 bases remaining between them. CDR3: CASSLSGEWLYTEAFF. In DNA form, the CDR3 reads TGTGCCAGCAGCTTGTCAGGGGAATGGTTGTACACTGAAGCTTTCTTT.

This clone came up a few times. The V gene is TRBV5-6, the J gene TRBJ2-1; D is undetermined. The V end lost 4 bases, the J end lost 4 bases, and 12 bases lay between the germline ends. The CDR3 runs to 14 residues. Germline assignment: CDR1 SGHDT and CDR2 YYEEEE. CDR3 residues: CASSPPGRYNEQFF. DNA of the CDR3: TGTGCCAGCAGCCCTCCGGGCCGATACAATGAGCAGTTCTTC.